The clone carrying this T cell receptor (beta chain) was observed a handful of times. Antigen: not known. The data were taken from a study of T cells after yellow fever vaccination. Study-wide findings and caveats: Contamination by abundant bulk-population clonotypes could be present in FACS-sorted repertoires. Clonotypes appearing in both CD4 and CD8 compartments existed, and their share was small. Detected again after the booster were most primary-vaccination clones, at 96% CD4 and about 90% CD8.

The CDR3 runs 17 residues. Germline V lookup: CDR1 SGHTA, CDR2 FQGTGA. The V and J ends lost 0 bases and 4 bases, in that order; junction bases with no gene match: 9. The study made its TCR cDNA through 5'RACE template switching. That step introduced a universal primer site along with UMIs. TCRdb fed the 5' RACE reads into MiXCR, producing one record per CDR3 protein. The repertoire holds about 340,000 distinct CDR3 sequences, with 8.7% as singletons. This sequence was found in a man aged 18 to 35 who received the YFV17D yellow fever vaccine. The chain joins TRBV7-3 to TRBJ2-5, with 9 bases aligning to TRBD2. The sample here was PBMCs, taken on the day of the first yellow fever vaccination. CDR3 DNA: TGTGCCAGCAGCTTAACTATATCTAGCGGGGTACGAGAGACCCAGTACTTC. It codes for CASSLTISSGVRETQYF. Full variable domain (remainder filled in from reference TRBV7-3 and TRBJ2-5): GAGVSQTPSNKVTEKGKYVELRCDPISGHTALYWYRQSLGQGPEFLIYFQGTGAADDSGLPNDRFFAVRPEGSVSTLKIQRTERGDSAVYLCASSLTISSGVRETQYFGPGTRLLVL.